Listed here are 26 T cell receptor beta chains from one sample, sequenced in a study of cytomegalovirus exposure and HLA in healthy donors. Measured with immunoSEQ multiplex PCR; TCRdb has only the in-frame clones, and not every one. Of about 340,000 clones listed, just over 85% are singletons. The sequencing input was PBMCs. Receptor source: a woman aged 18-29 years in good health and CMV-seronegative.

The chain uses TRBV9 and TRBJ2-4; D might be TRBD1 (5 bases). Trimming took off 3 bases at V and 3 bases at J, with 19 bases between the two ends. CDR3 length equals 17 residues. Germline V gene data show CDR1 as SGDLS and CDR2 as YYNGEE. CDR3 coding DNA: TGTGCCAGCAGCGCCCCCCGGATAGGGGTGGACAAAAACATTCAGTACTTC. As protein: CASSAPRIGVDKNIQYF.

The CDR3 loop reads CASREDRGANEQFF. In DNA, the CDR3 is TGTGCCAGTAGAGAAGACAGGGGGGCCAATGAGCAGTTCTTC. V and J are TRBV19 and TRBJ2-1, with TRBD1 matching over 9 bases. CDR1 and CDR2 (germline): LNHDA, SQIVND (reference sequence). Unmatched junction bases numbered 6, after V lost 6 bases and J lost 6 bases. The CDR3 consists of 14 residues. Together with reference TRBV19 and TRBJ2-1, the CDR3 gives the full variable domain: DGGITQSPKYLFRKEGQNVTLSCEQNLNHDAMYWYRQDPGQGLRLIYYSQIVNDFQKGDIAEGYSVSREKKESFPLTVTSAQKNPTAFYLCASREDRGANEQFFGPGTRLTVL.

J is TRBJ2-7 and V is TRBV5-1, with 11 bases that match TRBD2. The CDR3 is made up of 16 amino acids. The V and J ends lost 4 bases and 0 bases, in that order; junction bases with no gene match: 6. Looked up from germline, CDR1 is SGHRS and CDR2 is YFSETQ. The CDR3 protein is CASSRTGTSGSYEQYF. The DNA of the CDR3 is TGCGCCAGCAGCAGAACCGGGACTAGCGGCTCCTACGAGCAGTACTTC.

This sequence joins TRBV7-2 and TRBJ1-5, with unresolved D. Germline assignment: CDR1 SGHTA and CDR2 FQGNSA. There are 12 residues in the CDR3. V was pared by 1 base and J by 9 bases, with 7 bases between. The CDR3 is CASSLVLGPQHF. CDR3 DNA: TGTGCCAGCAGCTTAGTACTTGGGCCCCAGCATTTT.

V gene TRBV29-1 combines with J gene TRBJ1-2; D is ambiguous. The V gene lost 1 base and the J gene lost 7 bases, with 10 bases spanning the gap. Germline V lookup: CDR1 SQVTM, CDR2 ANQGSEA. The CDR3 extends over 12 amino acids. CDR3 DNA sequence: TGCAGCGTTGAAGGTGGGAGCGGTGGCTACACCTTC. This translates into CSVEGGSGGYTF.

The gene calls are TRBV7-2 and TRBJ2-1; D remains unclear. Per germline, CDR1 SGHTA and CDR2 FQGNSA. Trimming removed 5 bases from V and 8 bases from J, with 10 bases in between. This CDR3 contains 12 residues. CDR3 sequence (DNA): TGTGCCAGCAGCCAGAATTACGATGAGCAGTTCTTC. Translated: CASSQNYDEQFF.

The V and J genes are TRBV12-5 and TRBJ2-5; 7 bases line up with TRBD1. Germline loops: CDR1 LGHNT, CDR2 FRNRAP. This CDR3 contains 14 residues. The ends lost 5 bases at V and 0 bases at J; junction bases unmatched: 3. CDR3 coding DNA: TGTGCTAGTGGTCCAGGGGGATACCAAGAGACCCAGTACTTC. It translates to CASGPGGYQETQYF.

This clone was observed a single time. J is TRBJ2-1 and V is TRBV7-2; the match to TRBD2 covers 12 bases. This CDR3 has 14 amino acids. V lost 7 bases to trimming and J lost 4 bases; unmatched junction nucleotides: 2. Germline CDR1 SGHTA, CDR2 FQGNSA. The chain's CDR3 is CASNGLAGYNEQFF. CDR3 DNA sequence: TGTGCCAGCAACGGACTAGCGGGATACAATGAGCAGTTCTTC.

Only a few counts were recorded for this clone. This CDR3 reads CASTGQGTGNTIYF. For the CDR3, the DNA is TGTGCCAGCACCGGACAGGGAACTGGAAACACCATATATTTT. The chain is built from TRBV7-2 and TRBJ1-3, with 8 positions matching TRBD1. V lost 7 bases and J lost 2; bases outside the gene matches: 4. The CDR3 is 14 amino acids. In germline, CDR1 is SGHTA, CDR2 FQGNSA.

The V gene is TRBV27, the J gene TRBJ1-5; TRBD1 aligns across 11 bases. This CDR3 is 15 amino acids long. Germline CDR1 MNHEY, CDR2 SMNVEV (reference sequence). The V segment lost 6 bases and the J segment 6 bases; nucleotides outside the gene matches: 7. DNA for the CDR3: TGTGCCAGCAGCCGGGGGACAGGGGGGAGTCAGCCCCAGCATTTT. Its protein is CASSRGTGGSQPQHF.

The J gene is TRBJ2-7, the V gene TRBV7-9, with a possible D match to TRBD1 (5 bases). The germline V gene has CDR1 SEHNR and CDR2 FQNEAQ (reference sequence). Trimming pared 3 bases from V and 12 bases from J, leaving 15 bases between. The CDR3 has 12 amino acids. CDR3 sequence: CASSFSDSQGYF. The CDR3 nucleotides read TGTGCCAGCAGCTTTTCCGACAGTCAGGGGTACTTC.

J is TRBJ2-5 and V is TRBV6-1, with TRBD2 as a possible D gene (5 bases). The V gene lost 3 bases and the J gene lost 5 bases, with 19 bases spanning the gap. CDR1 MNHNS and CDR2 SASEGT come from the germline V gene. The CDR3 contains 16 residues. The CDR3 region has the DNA TGTGCCAGCAGTGATGCCGGGAATGGGCCCAGCGAGACCCAGTACTTC. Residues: CASSDAGNGPSETQYF.

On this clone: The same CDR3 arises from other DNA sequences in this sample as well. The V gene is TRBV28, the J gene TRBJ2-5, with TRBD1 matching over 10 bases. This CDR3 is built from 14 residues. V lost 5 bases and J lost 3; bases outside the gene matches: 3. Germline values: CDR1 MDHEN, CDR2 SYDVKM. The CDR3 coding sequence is TGTGCCAGCAGTCCAGGGACAGGGGAAGAGACCCAGTACTTC. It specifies CASSPGTGEETQYF.

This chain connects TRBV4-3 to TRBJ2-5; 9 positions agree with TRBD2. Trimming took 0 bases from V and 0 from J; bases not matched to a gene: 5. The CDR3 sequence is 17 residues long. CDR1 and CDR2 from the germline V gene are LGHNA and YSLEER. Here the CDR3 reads CASSQEGREGDQETQYF. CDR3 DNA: TGCGCCAGCAGCCAAGAAGGGCGGGAGGGCGACCAAGAGACCCAGTACTTC.

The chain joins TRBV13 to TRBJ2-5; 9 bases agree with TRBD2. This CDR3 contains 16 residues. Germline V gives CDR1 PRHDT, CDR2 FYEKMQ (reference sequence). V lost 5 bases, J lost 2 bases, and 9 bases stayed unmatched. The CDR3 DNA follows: TGTGCCAGCAGCAACAGCCTGACTAGCGGACAAGAGACCCAGTACTTC. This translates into CASSNSLTSGQETQYF.

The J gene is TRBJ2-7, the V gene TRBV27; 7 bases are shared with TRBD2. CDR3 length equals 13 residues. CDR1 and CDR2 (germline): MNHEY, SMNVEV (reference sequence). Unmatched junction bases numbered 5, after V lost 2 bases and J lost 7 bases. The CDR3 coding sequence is TGTGCCAGCAGTTTAGGCAGGGAGGGAGAGCAGTACTTC. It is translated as CASSLGREGEQYF.

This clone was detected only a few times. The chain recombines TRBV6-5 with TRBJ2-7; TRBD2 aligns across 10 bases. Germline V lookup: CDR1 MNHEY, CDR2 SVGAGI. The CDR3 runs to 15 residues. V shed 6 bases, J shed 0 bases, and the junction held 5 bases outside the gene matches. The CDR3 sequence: CASREPSGSSYEQYF. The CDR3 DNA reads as TGTGCCAGCAGGGAACCTAGCGGGAGCTCCTACGAGCAGTACTTC.

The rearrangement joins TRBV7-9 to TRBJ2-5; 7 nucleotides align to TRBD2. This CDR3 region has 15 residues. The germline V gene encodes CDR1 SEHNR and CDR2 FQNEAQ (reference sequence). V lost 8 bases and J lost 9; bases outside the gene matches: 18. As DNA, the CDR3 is TGTGCCAGCCGCAAGGGACTACTAGGCGTTGGGGCCCAGTACTTC. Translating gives CASRKGLLGVGAQYF. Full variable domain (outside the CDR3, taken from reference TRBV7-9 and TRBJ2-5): DTGVSQNPRHKITKRGQNVTFRCDPISEHNRLYWYRQTLGQGPEFLTYFQNEAQLEKSRLLSDRFSAERPKGSFSTLEIQRTEQGDSAMYLCASRKGLLGVGAQYFGPGTRLLVL.

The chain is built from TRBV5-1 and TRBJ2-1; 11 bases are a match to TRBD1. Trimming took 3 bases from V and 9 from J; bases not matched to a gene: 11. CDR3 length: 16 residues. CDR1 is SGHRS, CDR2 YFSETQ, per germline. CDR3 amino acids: CASSYAGQGAGIEQFF. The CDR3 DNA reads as TGCGCCAGCAGCTACGCCGGACAGGGGGCTGGCATTGAGCAGTTCTTC.

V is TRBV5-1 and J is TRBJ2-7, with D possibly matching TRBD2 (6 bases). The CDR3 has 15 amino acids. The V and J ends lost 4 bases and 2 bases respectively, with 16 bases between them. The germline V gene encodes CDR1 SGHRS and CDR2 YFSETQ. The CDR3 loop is CASSRQQGGAYEQYF. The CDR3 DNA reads TGCGCCAGCAGCCGCCAGCAGGGAGGCGCCTACGAGCAGTACTTC.

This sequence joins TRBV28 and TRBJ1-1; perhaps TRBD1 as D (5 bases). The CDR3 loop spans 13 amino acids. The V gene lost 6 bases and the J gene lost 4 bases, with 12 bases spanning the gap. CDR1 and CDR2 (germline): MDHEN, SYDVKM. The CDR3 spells CASSVGGSTEAFF. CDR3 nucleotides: TGTGCCAGCAGCGTCGGGGGGAGCACTGAAGCTTTCTTT.

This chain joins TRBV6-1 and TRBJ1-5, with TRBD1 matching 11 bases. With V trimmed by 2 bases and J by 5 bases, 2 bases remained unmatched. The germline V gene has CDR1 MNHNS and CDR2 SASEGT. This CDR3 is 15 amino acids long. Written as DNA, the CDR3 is TGTGCCAGCAGTGAACGGACAGGGGGCTATCAGCCCCAGCATTTT. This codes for CASSERTGGYQPQHF.

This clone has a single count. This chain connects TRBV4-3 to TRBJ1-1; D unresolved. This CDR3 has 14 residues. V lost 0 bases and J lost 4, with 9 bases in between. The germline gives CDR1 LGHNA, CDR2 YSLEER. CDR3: CASSQEDGSTEAFF. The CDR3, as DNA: TGCGCCAGCAGCCAAGAAGATGGGAGCACTGAAGCTTTCTTT.

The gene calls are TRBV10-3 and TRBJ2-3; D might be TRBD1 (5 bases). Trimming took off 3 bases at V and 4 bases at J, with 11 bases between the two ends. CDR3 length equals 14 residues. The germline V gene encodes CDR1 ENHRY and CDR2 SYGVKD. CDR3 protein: CAISDARVADTQYF. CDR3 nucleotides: TGTGCCATCAGTGATGCCAGGGTGGCAGATACGCAGTATTTT.

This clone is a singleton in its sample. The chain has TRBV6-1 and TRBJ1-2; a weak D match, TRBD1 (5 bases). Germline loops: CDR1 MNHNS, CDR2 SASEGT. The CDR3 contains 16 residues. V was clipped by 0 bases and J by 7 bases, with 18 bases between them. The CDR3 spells CASSEAAPGVGSGYTF. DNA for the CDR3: TGTGCCAGCAGTGAAGCGGCTCCGGGGGTAGGGTCTGGCTACACCTTC.

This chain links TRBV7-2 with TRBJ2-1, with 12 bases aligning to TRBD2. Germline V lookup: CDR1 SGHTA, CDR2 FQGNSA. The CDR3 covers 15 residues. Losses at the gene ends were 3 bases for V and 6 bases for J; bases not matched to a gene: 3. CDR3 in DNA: TGTGCCAGCAGCTTGACTAGCGGGAGTTTCAATGAGCAGTTCTTC. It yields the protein CASSLTSGSFNEQFF.